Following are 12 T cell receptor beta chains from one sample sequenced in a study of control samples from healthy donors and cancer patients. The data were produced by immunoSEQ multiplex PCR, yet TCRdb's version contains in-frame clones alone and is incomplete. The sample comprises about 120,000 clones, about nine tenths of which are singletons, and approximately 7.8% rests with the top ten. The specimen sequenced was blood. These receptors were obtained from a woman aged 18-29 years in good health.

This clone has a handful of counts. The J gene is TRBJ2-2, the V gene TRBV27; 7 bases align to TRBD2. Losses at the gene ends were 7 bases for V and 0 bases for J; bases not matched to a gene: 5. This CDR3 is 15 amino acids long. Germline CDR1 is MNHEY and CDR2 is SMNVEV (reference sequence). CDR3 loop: CASKSGGSNTGELFF. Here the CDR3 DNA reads TGTGCCAGCAAATCGGGAGGTTCGAACACCGGGGAGCTGTTTTTT.

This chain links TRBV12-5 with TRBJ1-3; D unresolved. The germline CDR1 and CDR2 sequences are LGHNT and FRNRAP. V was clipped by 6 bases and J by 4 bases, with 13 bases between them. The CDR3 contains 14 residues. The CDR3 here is CASGPRTDGNTIYF. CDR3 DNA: TGTGCTAGTGGCCCCCGGACCGACGGAAACACCATATATTTT.

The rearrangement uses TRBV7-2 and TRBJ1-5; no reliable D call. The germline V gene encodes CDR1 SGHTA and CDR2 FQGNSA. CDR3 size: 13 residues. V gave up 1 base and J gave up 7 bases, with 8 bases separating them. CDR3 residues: CASSLVGEQPQHF. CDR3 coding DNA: TGTGCCAGCAGCTTAGTCGGGGAACAGCCCCAGCATTTT.

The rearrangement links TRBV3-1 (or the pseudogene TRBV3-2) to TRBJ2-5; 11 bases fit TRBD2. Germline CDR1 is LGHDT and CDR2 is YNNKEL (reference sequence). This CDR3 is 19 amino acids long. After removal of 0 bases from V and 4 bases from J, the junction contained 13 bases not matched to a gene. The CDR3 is CASSQELAGEVSLGETQYF. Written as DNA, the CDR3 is TGTGCCAGCAGCCAAGAACTAGCGGGAGAGGTCTCGCTTGGAGAGACCCAGTACTTC.

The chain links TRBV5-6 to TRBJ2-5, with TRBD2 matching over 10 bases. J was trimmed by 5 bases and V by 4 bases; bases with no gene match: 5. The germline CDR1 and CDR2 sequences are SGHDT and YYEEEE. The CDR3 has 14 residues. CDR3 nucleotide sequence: TGTGCCAGCAGCAGCGGGGGGGCCGTTGAGACCCAGTACTTC. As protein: CASSSGGAVETQYF.

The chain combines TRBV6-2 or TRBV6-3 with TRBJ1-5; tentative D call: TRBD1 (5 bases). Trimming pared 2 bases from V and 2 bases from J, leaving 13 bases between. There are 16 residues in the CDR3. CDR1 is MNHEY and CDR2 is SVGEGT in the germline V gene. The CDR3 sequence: CASSYRRGRGNQPQHF. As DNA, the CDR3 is TGTGCCAGCAGTTACCGTCGGGGCAGGGGCAATCAGCCCCAGCATTTT.

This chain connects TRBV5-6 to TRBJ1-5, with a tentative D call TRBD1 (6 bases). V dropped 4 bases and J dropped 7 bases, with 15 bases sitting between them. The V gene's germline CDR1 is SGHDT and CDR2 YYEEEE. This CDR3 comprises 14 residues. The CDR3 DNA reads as TGTGCCAGCAGCGCCAACAGGGAAGGGCAGCCCCAGCATTTT. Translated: CASSANREGQPQHF.

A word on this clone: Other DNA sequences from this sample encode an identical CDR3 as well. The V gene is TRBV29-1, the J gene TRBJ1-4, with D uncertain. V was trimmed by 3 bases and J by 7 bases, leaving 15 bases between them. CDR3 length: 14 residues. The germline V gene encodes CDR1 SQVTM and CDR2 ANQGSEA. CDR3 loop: CSVEDRGYSEKLFF. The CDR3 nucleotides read TGCAGCGTTGAGGATCGAGGTTATAGTGAAAAACTGTTTTTT. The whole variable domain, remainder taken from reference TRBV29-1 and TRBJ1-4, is SAVISQKPSRDICQRGTSLTIQCQVDSQVTMMFWYRQQPGQSLTLIATANQGSEATYESGFVIDKFPISRPNLTFSTLTVSNMSPEDSSIYLCSVEDRGYSEKLFFGSGTQLSVL.

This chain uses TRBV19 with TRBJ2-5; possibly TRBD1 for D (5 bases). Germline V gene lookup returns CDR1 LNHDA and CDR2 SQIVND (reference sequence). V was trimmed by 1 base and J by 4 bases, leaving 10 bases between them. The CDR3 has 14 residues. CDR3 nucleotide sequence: TGTGCCAGTAGTATAGGGGGCCTATCAGAGACCCAGTACTTC. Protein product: CASSIGGLSETQYF.

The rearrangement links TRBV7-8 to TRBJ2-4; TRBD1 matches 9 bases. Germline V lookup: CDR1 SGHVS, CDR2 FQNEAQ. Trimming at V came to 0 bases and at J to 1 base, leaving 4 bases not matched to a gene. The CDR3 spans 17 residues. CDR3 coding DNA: TGTGCCAGCAGCTTAGCACAGGGGGCCGGGGCCAAAAACATTCAGTACTTC. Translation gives CASSLAQGAGAKNIQYF.

CDR3 protein: CASSQGTAYNEQFF. The CDR3, as DNA: TGTGCCAGCAGCCAAGGAACGGCCTACAATGAGCAGTTCTTC. The chain carries TRBV5-6 and TRBJ2-1; D remains unclear. There are 14 residues in the CDR3. V gave up 4 bases and J gave up 2 bases, with 10 bases separating them. CDR1 SGHDT and CDR2 YYEEEE come from the germline V gene. The complete variable domain, with remaining parts taken from reference TRBV5-6 and TRBJ2-1, reads DAGVTQSPTHLIKTRGQQVTLRCSPKSGHDTVSWYQQALGQGPQFIFQYYEEEERQRGNFPDRFSGHQFPNYSSELNVNALLLGDSALYLCASSQGTAYNEQFFGPGTRLTVL.

The CDR3 DNA follows: TGTGCCAGCAGCGGAGGGAGCGGAATTACAGATACGCAGTATTTT. Translated: CASSGGSGITDTQYF. The rearrangement joins TRBV9 to TRBJ2-3; weak D call: TRBD2 (5 bases). V gave up 3 bases and J gave up 3 bases, with 14 bases separating them. CDR1 is SGDLS, CDR2 YYNGEE, per germline. CDR3 length: 15 amino acids.